Below are 13 T cell receptor beta chains sequenced from a single sample in a study of CD8+ T cells in alopecia areata. RNA, once extracted, was reverse transcribed into cDNA for use as the sequencing template. Sequencing was performed with immunoSEQ multiplex PCR; in TCRdb, only in-frame clones are kept and a portion is missing. The sample contains some 130,000 clones, approximately 49% of which appear only once. The input for sequencing was CD8+ T cells sorted from blood, taken at week 0. The source is a human donor with alopecia areata.

This chain links TRBV29-1 with TRBJ1-1; TRBD1 is a possible D gene (5 bases). This CDR3 is built from 13 residues. Trimming took 5 bases from V and 3 from J, leaving 13 bases between them. Per germline, CDR1 SQVTM and CDR2 ANQGSEA. The CDR3 loop is CSVLSGGDTEAFF. The CDR3, as DNA: TGCAGCGTTCTATCAGGAGGGGACACTGAAGCTTTCTTT. Variable domain in full (rest from reference TRBV29-1 and TRBJ1-1): SAVISQKPSRDICQRGTSLTIQCQVDSQVTMMFWYRQQPGQSLTLIATANQGSEATYESGFVIDKFPISRPNLTFSTLTVSNMSPEDSSIYLCSVLSGGDTEAFFGQGTRLTVV.

This clone was seen a few times. The chain uses TRBV25-1 and TRBJ2-2; tentative D call: TRBD2 (5 bases). CDR3 size: 13 residues. Germline assignment: CDR1 MGHDK and CDR2 SYGVNS. V lost 4 bases and J lost 7, with 10 bases in between. Here the CDR3 reads CASSAGGYGELFF. The CDR3 nucleotides are TGTGCCAGCAGTGCCGGCGGGTACGGGGAGCTGTTTTTT.

This clone was recorded a few times. V usage is TRBV27 and J usage is TRBJ2-3, with D perhaps TRBD1 (5 bases). Between the trimmed V and J ends, which lost 11 bases and 6 bases, there was a span of 12 bases. CDR3 size: 11 residues. CDR1 MNHEY and CDR2 SMNVEV come from the germline V gene (reference sequence). The CDR3 region is CAVSTVDTQYF. In DNA form, the CDR3 reads TGTGCCGTTTCGACAGTGGATACGCAGTATTTT.

The chain carries TRBV27 and TRBJ2-5; 13 nucleotides align to TRBD2. The CDR3 is 17 residues long. Germline values: CDR1 MNHEY, CDR2 SMNVEV (reference sequence). Unmatched junction bases numbered 9, after V lost 3 bases and J lost 5 bases. Here the CDR3 DNA reads TGTGCCAGCAGTTTGGGGACTAGCGGGGCCCTTTGGGAGACCCAGTACTTC. Protein: CASSLGTSGALWETQYF.

The chain joins TRBV5-1 to TRBJ1-2, with D possibly matching TRBD1 (6 bases). The CDR3 has 13 amino acids. In germline, CDR1 is SGHRS, CDR2 YFSETQ. The V end lost 0 bases, the J end lost 4 bases, and 7 bases lay between the germline ends. The CDR3 DNA sequence: TGCGCCAGCAGCTTGGAACAGGGCTATGGCTACACCTTC. As protein: CASSLEQGYGYTF.

V gene TRBV30 combines with J gene TRBJ1-1; 9 bases align to TRBD1. The CDR3 is 13 amino acids. With 4 bases clipped from V and 11 bases from J, the junction kept 11 bases outside the gene matches. The germline V gene encodes CDR1 GTSNPN and CDR2 SVGIG (reference sequence). CDR3 protein: CAWMGQGETYAFF. CDR3 bases: TGTGCCTGGATGGGACAGGGTGAGACGTACGCTTTCTTT.

The V call is TRBV27, the J call TRBJ2-1; 8 bases fit TRBD2. CDR1 MNHEY and CDR2 SMNVEV come from the germline V gene (reference sequence). This CDR3 comprises 15 residues. V shed 4 bases, J shed 4 bases, and the junction held 6 bases outside the gene matches. The CDR3 bases are TGTGCCAGCAGTTACAGCGGGGGCGTATACAATGAGCAGTTCTTC. As protein: CASSYSGGVYNEQFF.

The chain links TRBV15 to TRBJ2-1, with D uncertain. Germline V gene lookup returns CDR1 LNHNV and CDR2 YYDKDF (reference sequence). V shed 7 bases and J shed 0 bases, with 13 bases lying between them. The CDR3 sequence is 15 residues long. The CDR3 loop reads CATTQTLSSYNEQFF. CDR3 sequence (DNA): TGTGCCACCACTCAGACACTTAGCTCCTACAATGAGCAGTTCTTC.

The chain joins TRBV6-6 to TRBJ2-7; no definite D call. V was pared by 2 bases and J by 5 bases, with 10 bases between. This CDR3 comprises 13 residues. Germline values: CDR1 MNHNY, CDR2 SVGAGI (reference sequence). In DNA, the CDR3 is TGTGCCAGCAGTTACGAGGCCACTAACGAGCAGTACTTC. It specifies CASSYEATNEQYF.

The table lists this clone with a count of one. V is TRBV13 and J is TRBJ1-5; TRBD1 is a possible D gene (5 bases). Trimming took 5 bases from V and 5 from J, leaving 13 bases between them. The CDR3 totals 14 residues. Germline V gives CDR1 PRHDT, CDR2 FYEKMQ (reference sequence). The CDR3 protein is CASSMPGEDQPQHF. In DNA form, the CDR3 reads TGTGCCAGCAGCATGCCGGGGGAAGATCAGCCCCAGCATTTT.

The CDR3 loop is CSVEDLRRGVTEAFF. CDR3 bases: TGCAGCGTTGAAGATCTTCGACGGGGCGTCACTGAAGCTTTCTTT. J is TRBJ1-1 and V is TRBV29-1; D is perhaps TRBD1 (5 bases). Germline CDR1 SQVTM, CDR2 ANQGSEA. The CDR3 contains 15 residues. V gave up 0 bases and J gave up 4 bases, with 15 bases separating them.

V and J are TRBV14 and TRBJ1-2; no definite D call. The CDR3 length is 14 residues. V lost 1 base, J lost 7 bases, and 13 bases lay in between. Germline loops: CDR1 SGHDN, CDR2 FVKESK. The CDR3 loop is CASSQGRGRSGYTF. The CDR3 DNA reads as TGTGCCAGCAGCCAAGGGAGAGGGAGGAGTGGCTACACCTTC.

The chain joins TRBV7-9 to TRBJ2-3; 7 bases match TRBD2. CDR3 length equals 14 residues. V was pared by 5 bases and J by 2 bases, with 4 bases of the junction left unmatched. Germline V gene lookup returns CDR1 SEHNR and CDR2 FQNEAQ (reference sequence). CDR3 in DNA: TGTGCCAGCAGCGGAGCGGGGTTCACAGATACGCAGTATTTT. Its translation: CASSGAGFTDTQYF.